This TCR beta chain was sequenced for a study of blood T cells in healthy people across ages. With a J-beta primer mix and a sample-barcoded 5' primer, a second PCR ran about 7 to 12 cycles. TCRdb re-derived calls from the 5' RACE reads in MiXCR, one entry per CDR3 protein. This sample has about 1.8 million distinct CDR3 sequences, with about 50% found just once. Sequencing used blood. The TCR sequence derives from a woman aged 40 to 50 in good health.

Here the CDR3 DNA reads TGCAGTGCTAGTGCTCCTGCGAGCTATGGCTACACCTTC. It specifies CSASAPASYGYTF. The chain has TRBV20-1 and TRBJ1-2, with D unresolved. Deletions cut 3 bases from V and 4 bases from J, with 12 bases between. The CDR3 runs to 13 residues. Germline V CDR1 and CDR2: DFQATT, SNEGSKA (reference sequence).